Below, 22 T cell receptor beta chains from the same sample are listed, as sequenced in a study of neurological immune-mediated disorders. One entry per CDR3 protein results from TCRdb running MiXCR on the 5' RACE reads. The data show fewer than 25,000 distinct CDR3 sequences, approximately 13% seen once. Sequencing input: PBMCs. These receptors came from a woman aged 55 to 70 with HTLV-1-associated myelopathy (HAM/TSP).

This chain joins TRBV7-9 and TRBJ1-2; unclear D gene. Germline assignment: CDR1 SEHNR and CDR2 FQNEAQ (reference sequence). With 1 base removed from V and 4 bases from J, the gap between germline ends came to 13 bases. The CDR3 has 15 amino acids. CDR3 region: CASSLGQEYGYGYTF. DNA of the CDR3: TGTGCCAGCAGCTTAGGGCAGGAGTACGGCTATGGCTACACCTTC.

This clonotype occurred many times. The rearrangement joins TRBV5-6 to TRBJ2-3, with TRBD1 matching 7 bases. The junction had 5 bases not matched to a gene; V was cut back by 0 bases and J by 4 bases. The CDR3 is made up of 15 amino acids. From germline, CDR1 is SGHDT and CDR2 YYEEEE. CDR3 loop: CASSLVTGNADTQYF. In DNA form, the CDR3 reads TGTGCCAGCAGCTTGGTGACAGGGAACGCAGATACGCAGTATTTT.

This clonotype showed up many times. The chain employs TRBV11-2 and TRBJ2-5, with 8 bases fitting TRBD2. Germline V lookup: CDR1 SGHAT, CDR2 FQNNGV. V was pared by 4 bases and J by 4 bases, with 11 bases of the junction left unmatched. CDR3 size: 16 residues. CDR3: CASSYSGAFSAETQYF. The CDR3 nucleotides read TGTGCCAGCAGCTATAGCGGGGCCTTCTCCGCAGAGACCCAGTACTTC. The whole variable domain, filled in from reference TRBV11-2 and TRBJ2-5, reads EAGVAQSPRYKIIEKRQSVAFWCNPISGHATLYWYQQILGQGPKLLIQFQNNGVVDDSQLPKDRFSAERLKGVDSTLKIQPAKLEDSAVYLCASSYSGAFSAETQYFGPGTRLLVL.

This clonotype was counted at least ten times. The chain is built from TRBV5-5 and TRBJ2-7; tentative D call: TRBD1 (7 bases). The V gene's germline CDR1 is SGHKS and CDR2 YYEKEE (reference sequence). The CDR3 length is 15 residues. Trimming removed 4 bases at V and 4 bases at J, with 18 bases between. CDR3 nucleotide sequence: TGTGCCAGCAGCGTTCAGGGGGGATTGATATACGAGCAGTACTTC. Translated: CASSVQGGLIYEQYF.

This clonotype was seen at least ten times. CDR3 residues: CASSFGIEKLFF. DNA of the CDR3: TGTGCCAGCAGCTTCGGAATTGAAAAACTGTTTTTT. The gene calls are TRBV7-9 and TRBJ1-4; D unresolved. The germline V and J ends were trimmed by 3 bases and 7 bases, with 6 bases remaining between them. This CDR3 is built from 12 residues. CDR1 is SEHNR, CDR2 FQNEAQ, per germline (reference sequence).

This clonotype was counted at least ten times. The chain carries TRBV6-5 and TRBJ1-1; 8 bases are shared with TRBD1. V lost 5 bases, J lost 4 bases, and 6 bases stayed unmatched. The CDR3 runs to 14 residues. Germline CDR1 MNHEY, CDR2 SVGAGI. The CDR3 protein is CASSRDRSLTEAFF. DNA of the CDR3: TGTGCCAGCAGTCGGGACAGGAGTCTCACTGAAGCTTTCTTT.

This clonotype came up once. This chain uses TRBV7-8 with TRBJ1-5; D might be TRBD1 (6 bases). Germline CDR1 reads SGHVS; CDR2 reads FQNEAQ. The CDR3 spans 19 residues. V lost 1 base and J lost 11, with 30 bases in between. CDR3 sequence (DNA): TGTGCCAGCAGCTTAGTAGTTGCAACAGGGAGCCTCGGTCGGCAGACCCAGCATTTT. Its protein is CASSLVVATGSLGRQTQHF.

This clonotype occurred many times. The chain uses TRBV20-1 and TRBJ1-1, with 11 bases matching TRBD1. CDR1 is DFQATT, CDR2 SNEGSKA, per germline (reference sequence). This CDR3 spans 16 amino acids. V lost 3 bases and J lost 1; bases outside the gene matches: 7. The chain's CDR3 is CSASGTGGSRNTEAFF. CDR3 sequence (DNA): TGCAGTGCTAGCGGGACAGGGGGATCCCGGAACACTGAAGCTTTCTTT.

This clonotype was detected many times. V usage is TRBV5-1 and J usage is TRBJ1-4, with 9 bases fitting TRBD1. The germline V gene encodes CDR1 SGHRS and CDR2 YFSETQ. The V segment lost 7 bases and the J segment 0 bases; nucleotides outside the gene matches: 4. This CDR3 comprises 15 residues. The CDR3 coding sequence is TGCGCCAGCGGAACAGGGGGCTCAACTAATGAAAAACTGTTTTTT. This gives the protein CASGTGGSTNEKLFF.

This clonotype turned up a few times. The rearrangement joins TRBV30 to TRBJ2-7, with 7 nucleotides matching TRBD2. CDR1 is GTSNPN, CDR2 SVGIG, per germline (reference sequence). The CDR3 is 10 residues long. With V trimmed by 6 bases and J by 4 bases, 0 bases remained unmatched. Written as DNA, the CDR3 is TGTGCCTGCGGGAGGTACGAGCAGTACTTC. Translating gives CACGRYEQYF. Full variable domain (rest looked up from reference TRBV30 and TRBJ2-7): SQTIHQWPATLVQPVGSPLSLECTVEGTSNPNLYWYRQAAGRGLQLLFYSVGIGQISSEVPQNLSASRPQDRQFILSSKKLLLSDSGFYLCACGRYEQYFGPGTRLTVT.

This clonotype has ten or more counts. One end of the junction does not line up with germline, which may come from a read error. The chain combines TRBV7-2 with TRBJ2-5; D uncertain. The CDR3 spans 13 residues. Germline CDR1 is SGHTA and CDR2 is FQGNSA. The CDR3 region has the DNA TGTGCCAGCAGCTTAAACTGGCAAGGGACCCAGTACTTC. This encodes CASSLNWQGTQYF.

This clonotype was seen repeatedly, ten times or more. This chain uses TRBV4-1 with TRBJ2-4, with unresolved D. Trimming stripped 0 bases from V and 0 bases from J, with 12 bases between. The germline V gene encodes CDR1 MGHRA and CDR2 YSYEKL. There are 17 residues in the CDR3. CDR3 amino acids: CASSQDPPRLAKNIQYF. For the CDR3, the DNA is TGCGCCAGCAGCCAAGATCCCCCAAGACTAGCCAAAAACATTCAGTACTTC.

This clonotype was recorded at least ten times. The V call is TRBV2, the J call TRBJ1-4; no reliable D call. The length of the CDR3 is 13 residues. Germline V lookup: CDR1 SNHLY, CDR2 FYNNEI. Trimming pared 5 bases from V and 0 bases from J, leaving 4 bases between. CDR3 sequence: CASSKSTNEKLFF. Written as DNA, the CDR3 is TGTGCCAGCAGTAAATCAACTAATGAAAAACTGTTTTTT.

This clonotype showed up many times. This chain connects TRBV5-1 to TRBJ1-2; TRBD1 matches at 8 bases. The CDR3 extends over 15 amino acids. V dropped 1 base and J dropped 8; count of bases not matched to a gene: 10. The germline gives CDR1 SGHRS, CDR2 YFSETQ. The CDR3 region is CASSLMADREGGYTF. The CDR3 DNA is TGCGCCAGCAGCTTGATGGCGGACAGGGAGGGCGGCTACACCTTC.

This clonotype was detected ten times or more. The chain recombines TRBV20-1 with TRBJ2-4; D is possibly TRBD1 (5 bases). The length of the CDR3 is 15 residues. V lost 6 bases and J lost 0, with 15 bases in between. Looked up from germline, CDR1 is DFQATT and CDR2 is SNEGSKA (reference sequence). In DNA form, the CDR3 reads TGCAGTGCCAAGGACACACAGCTAGCCAAAAACATTCAGTACTTC. Translating it yields CSAKDTQLAKNIQYF.

This clonotype has a count of ten or more. V is TRBV15 and J is TRBJ1-3; D ambiguous. CDR3 length: 18 amino acids. Germline V gene lookup returns CDR1 LNHNV and CDR2 YYDKDF (reference sequence). V lost 1 base, J lost 0 bases, and 16 bases lay in between. The CDR3 sequence is CATSRAIGQRHSGNTIYF. The CDR3 coding sequence is TGTGCCACCAGCAGAGCCATCGGGCAGCGCCACTCTGGAAACACCATATATTTT.

By share of the sample, this clonotype is medium-sized. This chain links TRBV6-6 with TRBJ1-4; TRBD1 is a possible D gene (6 bases). Germline-derived CDR1 and CDR2 are MNHNY and SVGAGI (reference sequence). The length of the CDR3 is 14 residues. V lost 5 bases and J lost 5, with 12 bases in between. This chain's CDR3 is CASSPTGRNEKLFF. The CDR3 DNA is TGTGCCAGCAGTCCGACAGGTCGGAATGAAAAACTGTTTTTT.

This clonotype came up many times. The J gene is TRBJ1-2, the V gene TRBV20-1, with a possible D match to TRBD1 (5 bases). Germline-derived CDR1 and CDR2 are DFQATT and SNEGSKA (reference sequence). V dropped 6 bases and J dropped 8 bases, with 22 bases sitting between them. This CDR3 is built from 14 residues. The DNA of the CDR3 is TGCAGTGCGCGCCATCAGGGAGCTATTTTAGGCTACACCTTC. This sequence encodes CSARHQGAILGYTF.

This clonotype was counted ten times or more. The V call is TRBV19, the J call TRBJ2-7; D is uncertain. CDR1 is LNHDA, CDR2 SQIVND, per germline (reference sequence). V lost 4 bases and J lost 4, with 14 bases in between. This CDR3 is built from 14 residues. CDR3 sequence: CASSTLSESYEQYF. The CDR3 DNA sequence: TGTGCCAGTAGTACCCTAAGCGAAAGTTACGAGCAGTACTTC.

This clonotype was detected ten times or more. The chain recombines TRBV20-1 with TRBJ1-2, with 11 bases matching TRBD1. V was clipped by 7 bases and J by 7 bases; unmatched bases: 8. This CDR3 spans 13 amino acids. CDR1 is DFQATT, CDR2 SNEGSKA, per germline (reference sequence). CDR3 DNA: TGCAGTGTCTCCGGGACAGGGGGGGCTGGCTACACCTTC. Encoded protein: CSVSGTGGAGYTF.

Ten or more counts support this clonotype. The chain couples TRBV4-3 to TRBJ2-1; no clear D gene. The CDR3 contains 15 residues. Germline V gene sequence: CDR1 LGHNA, CDR2 YSLEER. V was trimmed by 0 bases and J by 4 bases, leaving 10 bases between them. The CDR3 nucleotides are TGCGCCAGCAGCCAAGATGAGGCAGCTTACAATGAGCAGTTCTTC. Its protein is CASSQDEAAYNEQFF.

This clonotype was counted many times. The chain couples TRBV3-1 to TRBJ2-5, with D possibly matching TRBD2 (6 bases). This CDR3 has 13 residues. The germline V gene has CDR1 LGHDT and CDR2 YNNKEL (reference sequence). V was shortened by 4 bases and J by 7 bases, with 13 bases between the two germline ends. CDR3: CASSLSGPGTQYF. CDR3 bases: TGTGCCAGCAGCCTTAGCGGCCCAGGGACCCAGTACTTC.